This TCR beta chain was obtained from a study of shared clonotypes between healthy human individuals. Study at large: Every donor yielded three CD4 naive, three CD4 memory, two CD8 naive and one CD8 memory plate.

To note about this clone: Its antigen is not known.

Measured with immunoSEQ multiplex PCR; TCRdb has only the in-frame clones, and not every one. The sample carries millions of clones, approximately 94% recorded once. Germline V gene sequence: CDR1 SEHNR, CDR2 FQNEAQ (reference sequence). This CDR3 has 16 amino acids. The germline V and J ends were trimmed by 1 base and 4 bases, with 14 bases remaining between them. Regarding the study as a whole: Generally, naive subsets came out with larger estimated richness than memory subsets. Non-shared clonotypes displayed generation probabilities falling below those of clonotypes present in all four donors.

CD45RO-negative cells were positively selected for CCR7, leaving out terminally differentiated effector memory CD45RA+ cells. Those who donated, Caucasian adults without exception, all lived in Nashville, Tennessee. Sequences were obtained from naive CD8+ T cells sorted from blood. This receptor was identified in a man between 18 and 35 years old in good health. The chain carries TRBV7-9 and TRBJ2-1; D is possibly TRBD2 (6 bases). The CDR3 nucleotides read TGTGCCAGCAGCTTAGAAGTCGGGACTTATTACAATGAGCAGTTCTTC. Translating gives CASSLEVGTYYNEQFF.